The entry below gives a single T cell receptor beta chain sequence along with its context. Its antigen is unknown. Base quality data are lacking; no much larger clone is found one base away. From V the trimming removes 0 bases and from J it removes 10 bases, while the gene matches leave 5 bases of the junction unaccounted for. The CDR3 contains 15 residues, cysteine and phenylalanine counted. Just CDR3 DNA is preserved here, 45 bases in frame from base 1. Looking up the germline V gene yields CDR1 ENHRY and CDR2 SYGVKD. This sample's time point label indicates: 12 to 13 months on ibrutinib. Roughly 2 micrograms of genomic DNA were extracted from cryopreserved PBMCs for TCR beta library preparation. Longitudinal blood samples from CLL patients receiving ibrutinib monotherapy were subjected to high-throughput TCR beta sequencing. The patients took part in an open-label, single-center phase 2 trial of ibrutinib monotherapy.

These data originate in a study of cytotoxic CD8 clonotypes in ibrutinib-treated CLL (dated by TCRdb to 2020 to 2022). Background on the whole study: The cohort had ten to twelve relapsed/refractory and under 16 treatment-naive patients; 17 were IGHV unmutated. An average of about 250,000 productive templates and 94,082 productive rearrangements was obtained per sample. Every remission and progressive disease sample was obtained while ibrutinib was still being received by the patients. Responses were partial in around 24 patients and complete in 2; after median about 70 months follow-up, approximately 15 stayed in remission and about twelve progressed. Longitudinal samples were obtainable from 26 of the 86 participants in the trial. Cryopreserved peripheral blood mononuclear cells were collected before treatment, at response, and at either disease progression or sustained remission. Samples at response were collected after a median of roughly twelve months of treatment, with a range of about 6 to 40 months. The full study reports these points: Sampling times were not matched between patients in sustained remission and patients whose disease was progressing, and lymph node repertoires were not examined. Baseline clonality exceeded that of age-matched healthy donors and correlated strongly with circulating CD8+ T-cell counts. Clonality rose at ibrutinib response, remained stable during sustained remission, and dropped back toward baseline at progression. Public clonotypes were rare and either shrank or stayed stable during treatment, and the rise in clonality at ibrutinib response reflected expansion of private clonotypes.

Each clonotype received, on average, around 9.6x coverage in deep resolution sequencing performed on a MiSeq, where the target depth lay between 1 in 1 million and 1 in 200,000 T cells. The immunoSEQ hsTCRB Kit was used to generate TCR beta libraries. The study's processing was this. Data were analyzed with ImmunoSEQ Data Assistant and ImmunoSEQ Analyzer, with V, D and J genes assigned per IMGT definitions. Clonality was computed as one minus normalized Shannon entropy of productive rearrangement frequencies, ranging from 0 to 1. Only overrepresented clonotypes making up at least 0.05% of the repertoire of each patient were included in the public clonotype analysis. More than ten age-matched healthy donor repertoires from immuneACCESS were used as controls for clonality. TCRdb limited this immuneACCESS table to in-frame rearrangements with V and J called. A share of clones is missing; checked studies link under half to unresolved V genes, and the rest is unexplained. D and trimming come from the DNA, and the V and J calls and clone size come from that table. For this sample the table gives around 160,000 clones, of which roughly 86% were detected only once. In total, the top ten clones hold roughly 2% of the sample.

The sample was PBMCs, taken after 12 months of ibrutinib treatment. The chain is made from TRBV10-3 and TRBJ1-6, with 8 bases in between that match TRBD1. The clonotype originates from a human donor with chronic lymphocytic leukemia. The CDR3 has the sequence CAISESARGLSPLHF. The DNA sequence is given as TGTGCCATCAGTGAGTCGGCCAGGGGGCTGTCACCCCTCCACTTT.